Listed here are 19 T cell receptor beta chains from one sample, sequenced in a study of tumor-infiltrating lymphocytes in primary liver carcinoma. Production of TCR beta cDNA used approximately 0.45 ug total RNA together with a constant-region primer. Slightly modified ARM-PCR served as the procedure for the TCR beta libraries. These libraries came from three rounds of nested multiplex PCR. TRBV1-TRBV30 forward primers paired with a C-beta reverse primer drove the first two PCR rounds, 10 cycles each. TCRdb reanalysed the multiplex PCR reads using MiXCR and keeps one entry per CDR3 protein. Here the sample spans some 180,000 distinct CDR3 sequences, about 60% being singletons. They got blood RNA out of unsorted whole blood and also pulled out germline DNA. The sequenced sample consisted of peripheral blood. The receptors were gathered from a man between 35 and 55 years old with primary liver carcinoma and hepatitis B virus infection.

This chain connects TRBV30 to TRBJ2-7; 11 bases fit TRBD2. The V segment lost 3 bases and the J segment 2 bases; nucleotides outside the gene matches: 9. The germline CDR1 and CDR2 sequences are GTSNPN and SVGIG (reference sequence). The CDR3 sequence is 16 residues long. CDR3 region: CAWRPTSGSPPYEQYF. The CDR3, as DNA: TGTGCCTGGAGGCCCACTAGCGGGAGCCCCCCCTACGAGCAGTACTTC.

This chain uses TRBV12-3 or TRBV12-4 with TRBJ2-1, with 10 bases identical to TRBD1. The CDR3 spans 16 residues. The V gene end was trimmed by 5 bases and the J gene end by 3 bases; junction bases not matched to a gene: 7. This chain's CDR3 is CASSPGQGGSYNEQFF. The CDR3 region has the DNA TGTGCCAGCAGTCCCGGACAGGGGGGTAGCTACAATGAGCAGTTCTTC.

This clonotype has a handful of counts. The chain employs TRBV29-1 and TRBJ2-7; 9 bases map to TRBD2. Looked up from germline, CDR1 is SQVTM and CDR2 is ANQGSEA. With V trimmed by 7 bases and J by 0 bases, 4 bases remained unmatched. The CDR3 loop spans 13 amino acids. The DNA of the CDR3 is TGCAGCGCCAGACTAGCGGTCTCCTACGAGCAGTACTTC. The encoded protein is CSARLAVSYEQYF.

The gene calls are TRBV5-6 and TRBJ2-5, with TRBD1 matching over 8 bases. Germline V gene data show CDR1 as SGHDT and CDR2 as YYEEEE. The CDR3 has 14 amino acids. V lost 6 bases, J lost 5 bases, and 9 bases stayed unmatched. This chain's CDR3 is CASIYGQGGETQYF. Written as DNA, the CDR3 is TGTGCCAGCATCTATGGACAGGGTGGCGAGACCCAGTACTTC.

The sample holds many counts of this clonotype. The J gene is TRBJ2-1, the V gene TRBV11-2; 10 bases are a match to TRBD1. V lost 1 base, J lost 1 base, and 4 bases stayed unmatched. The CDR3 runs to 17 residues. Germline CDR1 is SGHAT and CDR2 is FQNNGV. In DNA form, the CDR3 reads TGTGCCAGCAGCTTAGGACAGGGGGCCCTATCCTACAATGAGCAGTTCTTC. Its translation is CASSLGQGALSYNEQFF.

Here the CDR3 DNA reads TGCGCCAGCAGCTACTACAGGGGAACCCAAGAGACCCAGTACTTC. Translated: CASSYYRGTQETQYF. V and J are TRBV5-1 and TRBJ2-5; 7 nucleotides agree with TRBD1. With V trimmed by 3 bases and J by 1 base, 6 bases remained unmatched. Germline lookup yields CDR1 SGHRS and CDR2 YFSETQ. The length of the CDR3 is 15 residues.

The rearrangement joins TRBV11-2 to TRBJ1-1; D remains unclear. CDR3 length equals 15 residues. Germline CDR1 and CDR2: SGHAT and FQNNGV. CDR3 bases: TGTGGCAGTAGCGCCGTCGCGGGCGAGAACACTGAAGCTTTCTTT. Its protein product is CGSSAVAGENTEAFF.

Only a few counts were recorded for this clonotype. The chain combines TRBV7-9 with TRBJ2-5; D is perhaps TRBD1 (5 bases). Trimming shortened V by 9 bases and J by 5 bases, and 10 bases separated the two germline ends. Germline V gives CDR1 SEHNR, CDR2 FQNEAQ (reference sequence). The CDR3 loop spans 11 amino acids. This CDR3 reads CARGVGETQYF. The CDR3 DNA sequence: TGTGCCAGAGGGGTCGGGGAGACCCAGTACTTC.

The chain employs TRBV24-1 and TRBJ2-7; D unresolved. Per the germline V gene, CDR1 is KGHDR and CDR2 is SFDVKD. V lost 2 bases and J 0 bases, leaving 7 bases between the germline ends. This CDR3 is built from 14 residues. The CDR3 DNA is TGTGCCACCAGTGATTCCTGGGGCTCCTACGAGCAGTACTTC. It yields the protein CATSDSWGSYEQYF.

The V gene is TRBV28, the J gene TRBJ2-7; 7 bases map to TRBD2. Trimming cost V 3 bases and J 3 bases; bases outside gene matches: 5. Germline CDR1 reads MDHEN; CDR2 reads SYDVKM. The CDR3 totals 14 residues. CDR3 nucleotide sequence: TGTGCCAGCAGTTTCATGCGGGAGTACTACGAGCAGTACTTC. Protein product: CASSFMREYYEQYF.

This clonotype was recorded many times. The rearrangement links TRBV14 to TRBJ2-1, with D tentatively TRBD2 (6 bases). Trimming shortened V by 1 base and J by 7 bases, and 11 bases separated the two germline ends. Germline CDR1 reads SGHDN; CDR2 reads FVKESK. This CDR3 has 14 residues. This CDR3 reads CASSQAGVGNEQFF. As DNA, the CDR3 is TGTGCCAGCAGCCAAGCGGGAGTAGGGAATGAGCAGTTCTTC.

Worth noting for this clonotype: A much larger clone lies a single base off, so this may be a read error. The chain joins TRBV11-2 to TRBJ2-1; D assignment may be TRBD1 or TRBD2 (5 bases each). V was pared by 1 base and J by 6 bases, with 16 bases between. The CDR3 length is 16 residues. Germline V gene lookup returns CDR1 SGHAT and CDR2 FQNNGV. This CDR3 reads CASSLVRDPPLNEQFF. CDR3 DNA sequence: TGTGCCAGCAGCTTAGTAAGGGACCCACCCCTCAATGAGCAGTTCTTC.

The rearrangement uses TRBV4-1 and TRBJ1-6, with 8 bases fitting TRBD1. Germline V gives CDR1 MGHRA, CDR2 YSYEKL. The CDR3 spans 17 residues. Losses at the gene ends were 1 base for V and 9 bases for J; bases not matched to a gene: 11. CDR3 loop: CASSQVGTGGSRSPLHF. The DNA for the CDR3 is TGCGCCAGCAGCCAAGTCGGGACAGGAGGAAGTCGTTCACCCCTCCACTTT.

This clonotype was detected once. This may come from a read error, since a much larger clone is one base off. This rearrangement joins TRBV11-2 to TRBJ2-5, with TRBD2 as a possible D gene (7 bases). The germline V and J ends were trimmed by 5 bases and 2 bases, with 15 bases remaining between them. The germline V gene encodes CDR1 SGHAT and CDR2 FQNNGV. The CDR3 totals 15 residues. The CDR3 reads CASSMGGGVQETQYF. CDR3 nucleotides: TGTGCCAGCAGCATGGGAGGGGGGGTACAAGAGACCCAGTACTTC.

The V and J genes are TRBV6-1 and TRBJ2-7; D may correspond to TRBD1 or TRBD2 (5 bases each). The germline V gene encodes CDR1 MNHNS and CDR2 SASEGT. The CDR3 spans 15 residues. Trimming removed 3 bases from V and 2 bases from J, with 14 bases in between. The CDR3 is CASSDSGTTTYEQYF. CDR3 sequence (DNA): TGTGCCAGCAGTGATTCCGGGACGACCACCTACGAGCAGTACTTC.

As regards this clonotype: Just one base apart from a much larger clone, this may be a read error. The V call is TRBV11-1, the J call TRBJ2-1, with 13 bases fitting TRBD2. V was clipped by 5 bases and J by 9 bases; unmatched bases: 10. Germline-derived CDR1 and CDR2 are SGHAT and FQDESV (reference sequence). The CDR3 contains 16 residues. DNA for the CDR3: TGTGCCAGCAGCCCACGGACTAGCGGGAGAGGGGGTGAGCAGTTCTTC. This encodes CASSPRTSGRGGEQFF.

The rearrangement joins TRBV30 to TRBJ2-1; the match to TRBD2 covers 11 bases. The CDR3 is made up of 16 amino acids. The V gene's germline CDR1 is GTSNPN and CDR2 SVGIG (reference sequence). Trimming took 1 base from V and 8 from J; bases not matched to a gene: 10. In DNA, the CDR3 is TGTGCCTGGAGTGACAAACTAGCGGGAGTTCAGGATGAGCAGTTCTTC. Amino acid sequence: CAWSDKLAGVQDEQFF.

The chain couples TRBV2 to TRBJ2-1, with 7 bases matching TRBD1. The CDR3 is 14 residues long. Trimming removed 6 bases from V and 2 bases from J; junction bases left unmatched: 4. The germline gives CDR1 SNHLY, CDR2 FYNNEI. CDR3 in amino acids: CASSDRAAYNEQFF. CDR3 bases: TGTGCCAGCAGCGACAGGGCTGCCTACAATGAGCAGTTCTTC. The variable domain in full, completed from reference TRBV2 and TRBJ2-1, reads EPEVTQTPSHQVTQMGQEVILRCVPISNHLYFYWYRQILGQKVEFLVSFYNNEISEKSEIFDDQFSVERPDGSNFTLKIRSTKLEDSAMYFCASSDRAAYNEQFFGPGTRLTVL.

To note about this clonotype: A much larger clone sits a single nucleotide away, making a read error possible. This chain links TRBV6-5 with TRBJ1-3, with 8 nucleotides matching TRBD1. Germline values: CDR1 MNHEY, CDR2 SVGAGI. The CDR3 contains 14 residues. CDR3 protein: CASRMTGDSYTTYF. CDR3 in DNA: TGTGCCAGCAGGATGACAGGGGACTCATACACCACATATTTT.